This TCR beta chain comes out of a study of T cell responses to AZD1222 COVID-19 vaccine. The study's findings and limits: Spike-specific TCR breadth and depth grew following two AZD1222 doses. Regions left unmutated in variants are reportedly the target of nearly half of spike-specific TCRs.

TCRdb's copy holds only in-frame clones and misses some; the assay was immunoSEQ multiplex PCR. The data hold approximately 140,000 clones, with more than 85% observed a single time. CDR3 length: 13 amino acids. The V and J ends lost 0 bases and 4 bases respectively, with 4 bases between them. The germline gives CDR1 SGDLS, CDR2 YYNGEE. This clone was detected only once. Its target is not known. This chain connects TRBV9 to TRBJ1-4; the D is unclear. The sequences come from peripheral blood, collected on day 0 of MenACWY control vaccination. The TCR sequence derives from an adult in good health. CDR3 amino acids: CASSVGVNEKLFF. The DNA of the CDR3 is TGTGCCAGCAGCGTAGGAGTTAATGAAAAACTGTTTTTT.